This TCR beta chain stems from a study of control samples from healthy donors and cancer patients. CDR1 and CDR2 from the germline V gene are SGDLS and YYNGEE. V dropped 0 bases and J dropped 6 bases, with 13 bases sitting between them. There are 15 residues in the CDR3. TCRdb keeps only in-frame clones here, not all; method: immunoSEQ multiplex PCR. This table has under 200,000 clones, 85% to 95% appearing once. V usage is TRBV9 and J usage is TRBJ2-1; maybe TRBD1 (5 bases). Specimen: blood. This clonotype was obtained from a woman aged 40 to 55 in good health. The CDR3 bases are TGTGCCAGCAGCGTAGGCCAGGGATTTCCCAATGAGCAGTTCTTC. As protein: CASSVGQGFPNEQFF.